The sequence of this TCR beta chain was determined in a study of blood T cells in healthy people across ages. A second PCR of 7 to 11 cycles used a sample-barcoded 5' primer and a J-beta primer mix. TCRdb reprocessed the 5' RACE reads via MiXCR and lists one record per CDR3 protein. The data show about 760,000 distinct CDR3 sequences, roughly 25% seen once. The CDR3 extends over 14 amino acids. Germline loops: CDR1 MDHEN, CDR2 SYDVKM. The V end was cut by 5 bases, the J end by 7 bases, with 18 bases between. These data were also filed under a second study, of T cells of mothers and their children. From that paper: Over 9.5 million reads per mother and some 3 million per child were obtained. Comparable shaping of TCR recombination output by thymic selection was observed in related and unrelated pairs.

This sequence originates from a boy aged 10-17 years in good health. Sequenced: blood. The rearrangement joins TRBV28 to TRBJ2-7; no firm D call. The CDR3 DNA reads TGTGCCAGCAGTCCCATCGACTCATCACGGGAGCAGTACTTC. It yields the protein CASSPIDSSREQYF.